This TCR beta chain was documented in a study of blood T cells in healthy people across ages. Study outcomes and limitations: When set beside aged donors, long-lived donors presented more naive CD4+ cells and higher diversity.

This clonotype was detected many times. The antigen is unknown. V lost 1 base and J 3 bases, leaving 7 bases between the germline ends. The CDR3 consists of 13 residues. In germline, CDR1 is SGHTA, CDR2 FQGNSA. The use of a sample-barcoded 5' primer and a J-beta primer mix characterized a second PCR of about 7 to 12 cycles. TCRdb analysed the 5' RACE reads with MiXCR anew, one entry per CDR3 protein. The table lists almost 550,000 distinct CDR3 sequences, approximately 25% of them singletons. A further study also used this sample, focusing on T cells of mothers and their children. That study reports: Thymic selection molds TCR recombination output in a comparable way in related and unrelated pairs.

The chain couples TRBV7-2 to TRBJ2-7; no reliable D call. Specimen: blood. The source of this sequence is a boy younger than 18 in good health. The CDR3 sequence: CASSLETSYEQYF. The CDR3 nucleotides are TGTGCCAGCAGCTTAGAAACGAGCTACGAGCAGTACTTC.